The sample holds a few counts of the clone carrying this T cell receptor (beta chain). This entry is derived from a study of identical twins. Trimming cost V 4 bases and J 3 bases; bases outside gene matches: 4. Germline-derived CDR1 and CDR2 are SGHRS and YFSETQ. The CDR3 has 14 residues. TCRdb used MiXCR to reprocess the 5' RACE reads, holding one entry per CDR3 protein. The profile covers 400,000 to 550,000 distinct CDR3 sequences, with approximately 22% appearing a single time and under 0.95% taken by the ten largest. These same records also appear under a second study, on T cells expressing NK-cell markers.

This receptor was obtained from a woman aged 18-35 years in good health. The sequenced sample was CD4+ T cells sorted from blood. The chain joins TRBV5-1 to TRBJ2-3; 8 positions agree with TRBD1. CDR3 protein: CASSNGQGTDTQYF. CDR3 DNA: TGCGCCAGCAGCAACGGACAGGGAACAGATACGCAGTATTTT.